Detailed here is one T cell receptor (beta chain). V was trimmed by 6 bases and J by 4 bases, leaving 9 bases between them. From germline, CDR1 is MNHEY and CDR2 SMNVEV (reference sequence). The CDR3 runs to 13 residues. The sample comes from a study of blood T cell repertoires in COVID-19. Method: immunoSEQ multiplex PCR; TCRdb's copy keeps in-frame clones and lacks some. The sample has fewer than 75,000 clones, 70% to 85% seen once. This chain joins TRBV27 and TRBJ1-4; possible D gene TRBD1, 5 bases. The source of this sequence is a human donor in a cohort sampled during active COVID-19. The sample comprised peripheral blood. CDR3 in amino acids: CASRGASNEKLFF. The CDR3 DNA is TGTGCCAGCAGAGGGGCAAGTAATGAAAAACTGTTTTTT. Full variable domain (missing parts from reference TRBV27 and TRBJ1-4): EAQVTQNPRYLITVTGKKLTVTCSQNMNHEYMSWYRQDPGLGLRQIYYSMNVEVTDKGDVPEGYKVSRKEKRNFPLILESPSPNQTSLYFCASRGASNEKLFFGSGTQLSVL.